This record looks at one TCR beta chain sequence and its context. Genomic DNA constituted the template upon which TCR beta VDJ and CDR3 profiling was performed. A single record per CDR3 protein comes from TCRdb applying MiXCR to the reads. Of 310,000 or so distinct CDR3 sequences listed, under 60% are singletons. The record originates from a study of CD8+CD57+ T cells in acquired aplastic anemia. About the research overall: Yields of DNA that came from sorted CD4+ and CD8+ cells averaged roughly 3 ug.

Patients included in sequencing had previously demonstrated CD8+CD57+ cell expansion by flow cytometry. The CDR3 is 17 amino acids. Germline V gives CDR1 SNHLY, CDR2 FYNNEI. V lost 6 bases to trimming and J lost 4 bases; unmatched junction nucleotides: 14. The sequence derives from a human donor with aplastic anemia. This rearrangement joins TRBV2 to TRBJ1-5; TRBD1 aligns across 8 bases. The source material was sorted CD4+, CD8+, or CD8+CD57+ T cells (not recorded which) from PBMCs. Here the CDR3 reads CASSRLGGTGNNQPQHF. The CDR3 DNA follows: TGTGCCAGCAGCCGGCTAGGGGGGACAGGTAATAATCAGCCCCAGCATTTT.